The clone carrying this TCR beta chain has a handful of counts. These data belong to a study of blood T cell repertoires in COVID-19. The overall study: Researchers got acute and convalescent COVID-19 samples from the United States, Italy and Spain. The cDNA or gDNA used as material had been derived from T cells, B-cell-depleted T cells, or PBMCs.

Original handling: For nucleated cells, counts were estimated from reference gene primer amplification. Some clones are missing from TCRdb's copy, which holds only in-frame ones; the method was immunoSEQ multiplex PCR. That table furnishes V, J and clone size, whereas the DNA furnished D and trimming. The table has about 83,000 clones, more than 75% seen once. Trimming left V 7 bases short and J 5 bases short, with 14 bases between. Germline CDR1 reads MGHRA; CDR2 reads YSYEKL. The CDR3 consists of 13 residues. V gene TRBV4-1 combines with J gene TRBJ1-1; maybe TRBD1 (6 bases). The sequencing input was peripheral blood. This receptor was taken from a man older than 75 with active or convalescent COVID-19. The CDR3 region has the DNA TGCGCCAGCAAGGGGGTTGAGAAGACTGAAGCTTTCTTT. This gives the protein CASKGVEKTEAFF.